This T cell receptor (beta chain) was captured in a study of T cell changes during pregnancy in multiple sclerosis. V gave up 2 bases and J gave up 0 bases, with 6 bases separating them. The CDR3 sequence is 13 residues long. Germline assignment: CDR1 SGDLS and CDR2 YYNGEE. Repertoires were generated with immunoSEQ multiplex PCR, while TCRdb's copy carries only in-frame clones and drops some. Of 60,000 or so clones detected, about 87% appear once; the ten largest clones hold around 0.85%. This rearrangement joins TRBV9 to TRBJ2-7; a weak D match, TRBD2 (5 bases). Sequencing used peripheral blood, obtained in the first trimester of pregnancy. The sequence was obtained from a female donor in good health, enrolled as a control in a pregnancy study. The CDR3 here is CASSVGSSYEQYF. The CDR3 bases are TGTGCCAGCAGCGTGGGGAGCTCCTACGAGCAGTACTTC.